The clone carrying this TCR beta chain appeared many times. No antigen is known for it. Regions amplified from RNA transcripts were the TCR beta CDR3 regions. The primer set for the first-round RT-PCR of the TCR CDR3 was HTBI. A single record per CDR3 protein comes from TCRdb applying MiXCR to the multiplex PCR reads. The table shows about 380,000 distinct CDR3 sequences, with 13% occurring only once. This entry is derived from a study of T cells in Graves' hyperthyroidism and ophthalmopathy. Study-level results: Blood also contained most expanded thyroid clonotypes above 0.001. Ophthalmopathy onset followed model prediction by a median approximately 5.9 months.

The germline CDR1 and CDR2 sequences are SGHVS and FQNEAQ. The V and J ends lost 5 bases and 4 bases respectively, with 8 bases between them. This CDR3 spans 13 amino acids. The sample taken for sequencing was blood. The sequence was collected from a man aged 25-45 years with Graves' hyperthyroidism that later progressed to Graves' ophthalmopathy. This sequence joins TRBV7-8 and TRBJ2-2; D unresolved. CDR3 DNA: TGTGCCAGCAGCCCAGACGGCACCGGGGAGCTGTTTTTT. Its protein product is CASSPDGTGELFF.